Here is one TCR beta chain with its context. No antigen is known for it. These data are taken from a study of T cell responses to AZD1222 COVID-19 vaccine. Clones were read by immunoSEQ multiplex PCR, and TCRdb kept only the in-frame ones, dropping some. The table shows approximately 190,000 clones, with around 93% occurring only once. Notes on the study in general: Dominant CD4 TCR responses targeted spike regions 160-218 and 743-854. Epitopes outside B.1.351 and B.1.1.7 mutated regions reportedly drew nearly half of spike TCRs. Two AZD1222 administrations were followed by greater Spike-specific TCR breadth and depth. Donors, mostly white British, included more females; clonal diversity was possibly underestimated.

The specimen was peripheral blood, collected on day 0 of AZD1222 vaccination. This TCR derives from an adult in good health.

The CDR3 coding sequence is TGTGCCAGCAGCTTACTAGCGGACAATGAGCAGTTCTTC. Translating it yields CASSLLADNEQFF. The chain is built from TRBV11-1 and TRBJ2-1; TRBD2 matches 7 bases. The ends lost 2 bases at V and 5 bases at J; junction bases unmatched: 0. Germline CDR1 and CDR2: SGHAT and FQDESV (reference sequence). CDR3 length equals 13 residues. Supplemented by reference TRBV11-1 and TRBJ2-1, the full variable domain reads EAEVAQSPRYKITEKSQAVAFWCDPISGHATLYWYRQILGQGPELLVQFQDESVVDDSQLPKDRFSAERLKGVDSTLKIQPAELGDSAMYLCASSLLADNEQFFGPGTRLTVL.